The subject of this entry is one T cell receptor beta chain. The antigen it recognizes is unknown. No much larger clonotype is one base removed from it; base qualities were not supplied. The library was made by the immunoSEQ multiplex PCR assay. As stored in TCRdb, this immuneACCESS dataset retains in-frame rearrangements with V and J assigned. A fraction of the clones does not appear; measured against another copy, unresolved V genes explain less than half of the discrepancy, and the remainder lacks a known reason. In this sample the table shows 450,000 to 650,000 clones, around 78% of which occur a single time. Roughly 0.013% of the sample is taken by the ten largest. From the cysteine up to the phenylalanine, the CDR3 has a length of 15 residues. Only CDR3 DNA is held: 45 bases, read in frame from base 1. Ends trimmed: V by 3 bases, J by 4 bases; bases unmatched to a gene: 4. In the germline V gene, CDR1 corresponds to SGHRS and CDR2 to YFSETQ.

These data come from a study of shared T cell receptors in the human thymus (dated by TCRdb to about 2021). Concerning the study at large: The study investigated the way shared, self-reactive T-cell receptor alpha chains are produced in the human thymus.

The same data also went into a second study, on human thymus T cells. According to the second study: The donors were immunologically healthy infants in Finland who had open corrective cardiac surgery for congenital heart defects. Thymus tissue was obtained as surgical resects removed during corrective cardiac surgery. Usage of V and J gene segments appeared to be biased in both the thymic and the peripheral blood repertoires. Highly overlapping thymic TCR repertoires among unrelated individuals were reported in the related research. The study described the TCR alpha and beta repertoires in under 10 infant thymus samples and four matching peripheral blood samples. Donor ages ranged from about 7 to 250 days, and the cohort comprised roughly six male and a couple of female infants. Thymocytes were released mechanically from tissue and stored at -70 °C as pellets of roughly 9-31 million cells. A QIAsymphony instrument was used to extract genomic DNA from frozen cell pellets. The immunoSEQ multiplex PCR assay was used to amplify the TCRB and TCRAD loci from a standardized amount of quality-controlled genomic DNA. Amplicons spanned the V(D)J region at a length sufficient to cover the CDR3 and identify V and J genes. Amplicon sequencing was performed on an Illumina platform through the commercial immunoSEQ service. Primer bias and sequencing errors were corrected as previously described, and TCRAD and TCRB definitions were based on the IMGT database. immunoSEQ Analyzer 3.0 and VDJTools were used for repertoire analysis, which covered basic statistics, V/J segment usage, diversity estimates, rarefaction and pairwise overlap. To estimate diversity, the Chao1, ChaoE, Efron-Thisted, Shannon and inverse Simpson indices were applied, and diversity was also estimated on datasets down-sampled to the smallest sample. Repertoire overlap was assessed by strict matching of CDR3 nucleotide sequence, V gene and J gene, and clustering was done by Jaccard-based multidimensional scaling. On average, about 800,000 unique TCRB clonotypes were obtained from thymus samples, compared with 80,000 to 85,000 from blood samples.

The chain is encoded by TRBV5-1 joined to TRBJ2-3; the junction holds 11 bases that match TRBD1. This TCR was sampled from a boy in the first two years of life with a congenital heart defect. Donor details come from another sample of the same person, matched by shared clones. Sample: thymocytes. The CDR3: CASSWDRGRADTQYF. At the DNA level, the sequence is TGCGCCAGCAGCTGGGACAGGGGGAGGGCAGATACGCAGTATTTT.